This entry lists 16 T cell receptor beta chains sequenced from one sample in a study of blood T cell repertoires in COVID-19. Generated by immunoSEQ multiplex PCR, the TCRdb table keeps only in-frame clones and is missing some. The table has fewer than 40,000 clones, 90% seen once. The sequenced sample consisted of peripheral blood. These receptors were taken from a man aged 55-75 years with active COVID-19.

The V gene is TRBV24-1, the J gene TRBJ1-6, with a tentative D call TRBD1 (5 bases). Germline V gene data show CDR1 as KGHDR and CDR2 as SFDVKD. There are 16 residues in the CDR3. V lost 4 bases and J 7 bases, leaving 16 bases between the germline ends. CDR3 in amino acids: CATSEFQGGRNSPLHF. Here the CDR3 DNA reads TGTGCCACCAGTGAATTTCAGGGAGGACGAAATTCACCCCTCCACTTT.

In this sample, this clone turned up once. The chain carries TRBV29-1 and TRBJ2-7, with 11 bases lining up with TRBD1. V trimming: 6 bases; J trimming: 4 bases; junction bases outside the gene matches: 17. This CDR3 is built from 17 residues. Per germline, CDR1 SQVTM and CDR2 ANQGSEA. CDR3: CSVGGGVSGTGGYEQYF. DNA for the CDR3: TGCAGCGTCGGGGGTGGGGTCTCCGGGACAGGGGGTTACGAGCAGTACTTC.

The V and J genes are TRBV11-2 and TRBJ2-2; TRBD2 is a possible D gene (6 bases). This CDR3 spans 19 amino acids. Germline CDR1 SGHAT, CDR2 FQNNGV. Trimming took 5 bases from V and 0 from J, leaving 22 bases between them. CDR3: CASSPYPLGTRANTGELFF. The CDR3 DNA reads TGTGCCAGCAGCCCGTACCCCTTAGGGACTCGGGCGAACACCGGGGAGCTGTTTTTT.

The genes are TRBV11-1 and TRBJ1-2; TRBD1 agrees at 10 bases. CDR1 SGHAT and CDR2 FQDESV come from the germline V gene (reference sequence). V dropped 6 bases and J dropped 3; count of bases not matched to a gene: 10. The CDR3 spans 16 residues. For the CDR3, the DNA is TGTGCCAGCAGACCACGACAGGGGGCTTTGGACTATGGCTACACCTTC. Translated: CASRPRQGALDYGYTF. The variable domain in full, with the rest retrieved from reference TRBV11-1 and TRBJ1-2, is EAEVAQSPRYKITEKSQAVAFWCDPISGHATLYWYRQILGQGPELLVQFQDESVVDDSQLPKDRFSAERLKGVDSTLKIQPAELGDSAMYLCASRPRQGALDYGYTFGSGTRLTVV.

This rearrangement joins TRBV11-2 to TRBJ2-3; 13 bases are shared with TRBD2. CDR3 length: 19 amino acids. Germline CDR1 is SGHAT and CDR2 is FQNNGV. J lost 2 bases, V lost 5 bases, and 13 bases had no gene match. CDR3 residues: CASSRSTSGGTGITDTQYF. The CDR3 DNA reads as TGTGCCAGCAGCCGCTCGACTAGCGGGGGGACAGGAATCACAGATACGCAGTATTTT.

V usage is TRBV7-3 and J usage is TRBJ1-1; D is ambiguous. Germline values: CDR1 SGHTA, CDR2 FQGTGA. The CDR3 contains 14 residues. V was clipped by 2 bases and J by 1 base, with 8 bases between them. The CDR3 bases are TGTGCCAGCAGCTTAGGCGCGGGGAACACTGAAGCTTTCTTT. This sequence encodes CASSLGAGNTEAFF.

The rearrangement joins TRBV5-1 to TRBJ2-2; D unclear. The V gene's germline CDR1 is SGHRS and CDR2 YFSETQ. The length of the CDR3 is 13 residues. V lost 0 bases to trimming and J lost 7 bases, with 7 bases between them. The CDR3 reads CASSLDGNGELFF. The CDR3, as DNA: TGCGCCAGCAGCTTGGATGGCAACGGGGAGCTGTTTTTT.

The V and J genes are TRBV18 and TRBJ2-7; 10 positions match TRBD1. The germline V gene encodes CDR1 KGHSH and CDR2 LQKENI. The CDR3 sequence is 15 residues long. J lost 5 bases, V lost 3 bases, and 7 bases had no gene match. For the CDR3, the DNA is TGTGCCAGCTCACCCTCGGGACAGGGGTTGGACGAGCAGTACTTC. It encodes CASSPSGQGLDEQYF.

The chain has TRBV6-5 and TRBJ2-7; D perhaps matches TRBD2 (7 bases). Germline CDR1 is MNHEY and CDR2 is SVGAGI. Trimming took off 7 bases at V and 5 bases at J, with 15 bases between the two ends. This CDR3 has 13 residues. The CDR3 reads CASKWAGADEQYF. The DNA of the CDR3 is TGTGCCAGCAAGTGGGCGGGGGCGGACGAGCAGTACTTC.

V gene TRBV2 combines with J gene TRBJ2-6; possibly TRBD1 for D (6 bases). The V end lost 9 bases, the J end lost 0 bases, and 12 bases lay between the germline ends. The CDR3 has 15 residues. Germline V gives CDR1 SNHLY, CDR2 FYNNEI. DNA of the CDR3: TGTGCCAGGGGACATCCGTCCTCTGGGGCCAACGTCCTGACTTTC. Residues: CARGHPSSGANVLTF.

The rearrangement uses TRBV12-5 and TRBJ2-3; D unresolved. Germline CDR1 LGHNT, CDR2 FRNRAP. The CDR3 is 15 residues long. The ends were cut back, 6 bases at V and 4 bases at J, with 17 bases in the middle. CDR3 nucleotides: TGTGCTAGTGGCAACTACGGCGGTTGGGCAGATACGCAGTATTTT. Its protein product is CASGNYGGWADTQYF.

The chain couples TRBV6-6 to TRBJ1-2; 10 bases align to TRBD1. The CDR3 spans 14 residues. Germline V lookup: CDR1 MNHNY, CDR2 SVGAGI (reference sequence). V gave up 6 bases and J gave up 4 bases; unmatched junction bases: 5. The CDR3 DNA follows: TGTGCCAGCAGGCAACGGACAGGGGGCTATGGCTACACCTTC. Protein: CASRQRTGGYGYTF.

CDR3 DNA sequence: TGCGCCAGCAGCTTGGTTCAGGGTAGCACAGATACGCAGTATTTT. It translates to CASSLVQGSTDTQYF. The chain is built from TRBV5-1 and TRBJ2-3; possibly TRBD1 for D (5 bases). Germline lookup yields CDR1 SGHRS and CDR2 YFSETQ. The CDR3 consists of 15 residues. V lost 0 bases and J 0 bases, leaving 8 bases between the germline ends.

The gene calls are TRBV5-1 and TRBJ2-2, with 12 bases fitting TRBD2. V lost 3 bases, J lost 6 bases, and 6 bases stayed unmatched. The CDR3 is 16 amino acids. Germline CDR1 is SGHRS and CDR2 is YFSETQ. For the CDR3, the DNA is TGCGCCAGCAGCTCTCGACTAGCGGGGGCCTCCGGGGAGCTGTTTTTT. This sequence encodes CASSSRLAGASGELFF. The whole variable domain, remainder taken from reference TRBV5-1 and TRBJ2-2, is KAGVTQTPRYLIKTRGQQVTLSCSPISGHRSVSWYQQTPGQGLQFLFEYFSETQRNKGNFPGRFSGRQFSNSRSEMNVSTLELGDSALYLCASSSRLAGASGELFFGEGSRLTVL.

The chain links TRBV5-1 to TRBJ2-1; D may be TRBD2 (6 bases). CDR1 is SGHRS, CDR2 YFSETQ, per germline. The CDR3 totals 16 residues. Trimming pared 4 bases from V and 2 bases from J, leaving 16 bases between. CDR3 in DNA: TGCGCCAGCAGCCGGGGGTCCCGGAACGCCTACAATGAGCAGTTCTTC. Translated: CASSRGSRNAYNEQFF.

The chain links TRBV6-5 to TRBJ1-1, with D possibly matching TRBD1 (5 bases). V lost 6 bases and J 4 bases, leaving 18 bases between the germline ends. Looked up from germline, CDR1 is MNHEY and CDR2 is SVGAGI. This CDR3 region has 15 residues. The DNA of the CDR3 is TGTGCCAGCAGAATCGGACAAATGCAGGGCACTGAAGCTTTCTTT. The encoded protein is CASRIGQMQGTEAFF.